This section outlines one T cell receptor (beta chain) sequence together with its context. CDR3 length: 19 amino acids. Germline lookup yields CDR1 LNHDA and CDR2 SQIVND (reference sequence). Trimming took 2 bases from V and 5 from J; bases not matched to a gene: 12. Clones were read by immunoSEQ multiplex PCR, and TCRdb kept only the in-frame ones, dropping some. The data contain more than 100,000 clones, 75% to 90% of them singletons. The sample belongs to a study of blood T cell repertoires in COVID-19. The V and J genes are TRBV19 and TRBJ2-1; 13 bases are shared with TRBD2. The specimen was peripheral blood. The clonotype was recovered from a man aged 35-49 years with acute or convalescent COVID-19. The DNA for the CDR3 is TGTGCCAGTAGTATATTCCCTCCGGGACTAGCGGGGCCCAACAATGAGCAGTTCTTC. It specifies CASSIFPPGLAGPNNEQFF.